The clone carrying this T cell receptor (beta chain) turned up a few times. Its antigen is as yet unknown. The entry originates in a study of T-cell memory formation after mild COVID-19. TCRdb re-derived calls from the 5' RACE reads in MiXCR, one entry per CDR3 protein. The data show hundreds of thousands of distinct CDR3 sequences, 15% to 20% seen once. Per germline, CDR1 DFQATT and CDR2 SNEGSKA (reference sequence). The V and J ends lost 3 bases and 2 bases, in that order; junction bases with no gene match: 5. The CDR3 consists of 15 residues. Findings of the study overall: Clones that got smaller from day 15 to 85 had even CD4/CD8, while clones growing later tipped toward CD4+. Whether second-wave clones peaking at day 37 were SARS-CoV-2 specific went unconfirmed. The pre-infection memory compartment contained some responding clones, suggesting cross-reactive memory joined.

The genes are TRBV20-1 and TRBJ1-5; 9 bases fit TRBD1. The sequenced sample was PBMCs or a T cell subset sorted from them (not recorded which). The TCR sequence derives from an adult woman who had mild COVID-19 (a few samples of this study predate the infection). Cell type and time point are not known. The CDR3 protein is CSARTGGMGNQPQHF. CDR3 bases: TGCAGTGCTAGGACAGGGGGTATGGGCAATCAGCCCCAGCATTTT.